Detailed here is one T cell receptor (beta chain). Each CDR3 protein is one row after TCRdb ran MiXCR on the 5' RACE reads. The sample holds about 600,000 distinct CDR3 sequences, roughly 22% seen once. This entry belongs to a study of T-cell memory formation after mild COVID-19. Germline V gives CDR1 SEHNR, CDR2 FQNEAQ (reference sequence). CDR3 length: 15 amino acids. Trimming removed 3 bases from V and 3 bases from J, with 14 bases in between. The sample was PBMCs or a T cell subset sorted from them (not recorded which). The receptor was derived from an adult woman who had mild COVID-19 (a few samples of this study predate the infection). Cell type and time point are not known. The chain carries TRBV7-9 and TRBJ1-2; D is perhaps TRBD1 (5 bases). CDR3 bases: TGTGCCAGCAGCTTGGGGACCGCCCCGTACTATGGCTACACCTTC. As protein: CASSLGTAPYYGYTF.